The 10 T cell receptor beta chains listed next were all sequenced from one sample in a study of early T cells in non-severe SARS-CoV-2 infection. TCRdb reprocessed the 5' RACE reads via MiXCR and lists one record per CDR3 protein. The sample lists tens of thousands of distinct CDR3 sequences; roughly 10% were seen once. Sequenced material: whole blood, taken at baseline. The source is an adult who was a healthcare worker with PCR-confirmed SARS-CoV-2 infection or an uninfected control (not recorded which).

This clonotype occurred a few times. The chain has TRBV4-3 and TRBJ1-1; possibly TRBD1 for D (6 bases). CDR1 LGHNA and CDR2 YSLEER come from the germline V gene. V shed 0 bases and J shed 7 bases, with 12 bases lying between them. The CDR3 extends over 14 amino acids. CDR3 sequence reads: CASSQDLGDIEAFF. The DNA for the CDR3 is TGCGCCAGCAGCCAAGATCTGGGGGACATTGAAGCTTTCTTT.

This clonotype has ten or more counts. The chain recombines TRBV7-3 with TRBJ1-1; TRBD1 aligns across 11 bases. From germline, CDR1 is SGHTA and CDR2 FQGTGA. V trimming: 5 bases; J trimming: 0 bases; junction bases outside the gene matches: 8. The CDR3 is 17 amino acids. The chain's CDR3 is CASSQADRGRMNTEAFF. In nucleotides, the CDR3 is TGTGCCAGCAGCCAGGCGGACAGGGGGCGGATGAACACTGAAGCTTTCTTT.

There are many counts of this clonotype. Written as DNA, the CDR3 is TGTGCCAGCAGTTACTCGGGAGCAGATACGCAGTATTTT. This sequence encodes CASSYSGADTQYF. The chain recombines TRBV6-2 or TRBV6-3 with TRBJ2-3, with a possible D match to TRBD2 (5 bases). Germline values: CDR1 MNHEY, CDR2 SVGEGT. This CDR3 region has 13 residues. Between the trimmed V and J ends, which lost 0 bases and 4 bases, there was a span of 5 bases.

This clonotype has a count of ten or more. The gene calls are TRBV10-3 and TRBJ1-1, with no clear D. The CDR3 has 14 residues. The ends were cut back, 2 bases at V and 1 base at J, with 8 bases in the middle. The germline V gene has CDR1 ENHRY and CDR2 SYGVKD. The DNA for the CDR3 is TGTGCCATCAGTGAGAGGTTGAGGAACACTGAAGCTTTCTTT. Protein product: CAISERLRNTEAFF.

V usage is TRBV27 and J usage is TRBJ2-1; tentative D call: TRBD1 (6 bases). The ends were cut back, 1 base at V and 6 bases at J, with 13 bases in the middle. Germline V gives CDR1 MNHEY, CDR2 SMNVEV (reference sequence). The CDR3 runs to 15 residues. CDR3 residues: CASSLWPGVGNEQFF. CDR3 nucleotide sequence: TGTGCCAGCAGTTTATGGCCAGGGGTGGGCAATGAGCAGTTCTTC.

This clonotype was seen only a few times. The chain uses TRBV7-2 and TRBJ2-5; a possible D gene is TRBD2 (6 bases). Per germline, CDR1 SGHTA and CDR2 FQGNSA. This CDR3 has 14 amino acids. The V gene lost 5 bases and the J gene lost 5 bases, with 15 bases spanning the gap. In nucleotides, the CDR3 is TGTGCCAGCAGCAGACACCAACGGGGGGAGACCCAGTACTTC. Protein: CASSRHQRGETQYF.

This clonotype was counted ten times or more. This chain links TRBV6-5 with TRBJ1-1; TRBD1 agrees at 7 bases. Looked up from germline, CDR1 is MNHEY and CDR2 is SVGAGI. The CDR3 is made up of 13 amino acids. V was clipped by 7 bases and J by 0 bases; unmatched bases: 2. As DNA, the CDR3 is TGTGCCAGCACCGGGACAGTGAACACTGAAGCTTTCTTT. As protein: CASTGTVNTEAFF.

The V call is TRBV7-2, the J call TRBJ2-6, with D uncertain. Trimming shortened V by 1 base and J by 3 bases, and 7 bases separated the two germline ends. This CDR3 spans 15 amino acids. Germline-derived CDR1 and CDR2 are SGHTA and FQGNSA. As DNA, the CDR3 is TGTGCCAGCAGCTTAGAGGTCTTTGGGGCCAACGTCCTGACTTTC. Translating it yields CASSLEVFGANVLTF.

This clonotype appeared a few times. The chain uses TRBV20-1 and TRBJ1-1; TRBD1 matches at 7 bases. Per germline, CDR1 DFQATT and CDR2 SNEGSKA (reference sequence). The CDR3 runs 12 residues. V shed 4 bases, J shed 8 bases, and the junction held 7 bases outside the gene matches. Here the CDR3 reads CSAMGTAEEAFF. Written as DNA, the CDR3 is TGCAGTGCTATGGGGACAGCCGAAGAAGCTTTCTTT.

This clonotype was counted between two and nine times. The CDR3 protein is CASSQELATGYREQFF. Here the CDR3 DNA reads TGCGCCAGCAGCCAAGAGTTAGCCACCGGGTATAGGGAGCAGTTCTTC. V and J are TRBV4-1 and TRBJ2-1; D is undetermined. This CDR3 is built from 16 residues. V was clipped by 0 bases and J by 10 bases, with 19 bases between them. CDR1 is MGHRA, CDR2 YSYEKL, per germline.